The present T cell receptor beta chain was sequenced within a study of blood T cell repertoires in COVID-19. Across the whole study: COVID-19 samples from acute and convalescent phases originated in the United States, Italy and Spain. T cells, B-cell-depleted T cells, or PBMCs supplied cDNA or gDNA.

The cohort comprised adults aged about 18 to 89 years residing in about 25 US areas. V dropped 1 base and J dropped 0 bases, with 10 bases sitting between them. From germline, CDR1 is LGHDT and CDR2 YNNKEL (reference sequence). CDR3 length: 15 amino acids. Per the authors' pipeline: Amplification of reference gene primers provided the estimated nucleated cell counts. Here immunoSEQ multiplex PCR was the method, and the copy in TCRdb shows in-frame clones only, minus some. The V and J calls and clone size are taken from that table; D and trimming were inferred from the DNA. The table records approximately 150,000 clones, over 75% of them present only once.

The sequenced material came from PBMCs or T cells enriched from blood (not recorded which). The source of this sequence is a human donor with acute COVID-19. The donor label of this sample is uncertain. The chain couples TRBV3-1 (or the pseudogene TRBV3-2) to TRBJ2-7, with TRBD1 as a possible D gene (5 bases). In nucleotides, the CDR3 is TGTGCCAGCAGCCAAGGACAGTCCTCCTCCTACGAGCAGTACTTC. This encodes CASSQGQSSSYEQYF.